This T cell receptor beta chain comes out of a study of identical twins (dated by TCRdb to 2016 to 2017). A note on the overall study: The study deep-sequenced TCR alpha and beta repertoires from monozygotic twins, unrelated adults of various ages and cord blood to test whether fetal clonotypes persist. To rule out contamination, the twin experiments were replicated at different times with different library preparation protocols.

All donors were healthy Caucasians. Three pairs of female monozygotic twins, all aged roughly 18 to 29 years, made up the twin cohort. Positive isolation kits from Invitrogen were used to isolate CD4+ and CD8+ T cell populations. The library was built by means of 5' RACE. The sample was run on an Illumina HiSeq 2000. A universal primer binding site was introduced by template switching, and a unique molecular identifier was present in the final cDNA, enabling accurate counting of TCR cDNA molecules. Specific primers in the conserved constant-segment region were used to synthesize first-strand cDNA for TCR alpha and beta chains. Each cDNA library was double barcoded, with a SMART-Mk sample barcode plus Illumina barcodes, to control for contamination. TruSeq adapter sequences along with Illumina sample barcodes were introduced in two successive PCR steps. The TCR alpha and beta cDNA libraries were sequenced on the Illumina HiSeq platform using custom primers. The authors' analysis ran thus. Raw reads were processed with MiGEC to extract unique molecular identifiers, and MiXCR was used to determine CDR3 positions. Recombination models were inferred per individual with the repgenHMM and IGoR tools using an EM algorithm. The tcR package in R was used for shared clonotype analysis, with sharing normalized by the product of cloneset sizes. To study raw recombination without the effects of thymic and clonal selection, out-of-frame nonproductive sequences were analyzed. Using fastp at Q25 and MiXCR, TCRdb reprocessed the public reads and kept productive beta chains. Rows merge per CDR3 protein into single entries with the most common DNA and genes. The V and J calls and clone size are TCRdb's, not the authors'. The sample includes around 450,000 distinct CDR3 sequences, with 13% to 15% observed a single time. Of the sample, around 0.57% is held by the ten largest clones.

Details on this clonotype: The target of this receptor is not known. No much larger clone is present one base from it, and per-base qualities are unavailable.

CDR1 and CDR2 were assigned from the germline V gene (reference sequence) as DFQATT and SNEGSKA. Germline trimming amounts to 6 bases on V and 4 bases on J, with 23 as the count of junction bases outside the gene matches. From cysteine to phenylalanine, the CDR3 is 18 amino acids long. The only DNA kept is the CDR3, 54 bases in frame from the first base. The investigation overall reported the following: Conclusions relied on cross-sectional statistical analysis, since the same donors could not be followed over many years. Invariant T cells such as MAIT and iNKT could partly confound zero-insertion analyses, although diverse VJ usage argued against such confounding for most clonotypes. Excess twin sharing in beta out-of-frame sequences was weaker because fewer shared sequences lowered the signal-to-noise ratio. Abundant cord blood beta clonotypes had fewer insertions, young adult naive repertoires showed a similar but weaker trend, and memory repertoires showed no such trend. Compared with coincidental sharing between unrelated individuals, out-of-frame TCR alpha sequences shared between twins showed an excess of sequences with low generation probability. Recombination models systematically underestimated out-of-frame TCR alpha sharing in monozygotic twins but agreed with sharing between unrelated individuals.

The data also belong to a second study, concerning yellow fever vaccine responses in identical twins. As that second study puts it: The authors reported that the T cell response to vaccination in identical twins appeared partly convergent and partly personalized. In identical twins, the study followed T cell clones that responded to the vaccine with precision.

This TCR derives from a woman aged 18-29 years in good health. The sequence joins TRBV20-1 to TRBJ1-2, with TRBD1 matching 7 junction bases. The sample comprised CD4+ T cells sorted from blood. The CDR3 region reads CSADFFGTAHLKGYGYTF. The DNA is as follows: TGCAGTGCCGACTTCTTCGGGACAGCTCATCTCAAGGGCTATGGCTACACCTTC.